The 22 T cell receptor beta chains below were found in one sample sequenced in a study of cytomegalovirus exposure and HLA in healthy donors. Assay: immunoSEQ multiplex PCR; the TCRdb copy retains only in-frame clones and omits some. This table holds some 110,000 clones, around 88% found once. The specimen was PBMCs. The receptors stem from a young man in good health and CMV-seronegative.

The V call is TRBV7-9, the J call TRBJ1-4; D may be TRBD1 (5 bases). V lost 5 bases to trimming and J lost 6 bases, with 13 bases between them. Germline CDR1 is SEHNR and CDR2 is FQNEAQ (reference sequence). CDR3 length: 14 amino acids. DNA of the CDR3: TGTGCCAGCAGCCACCGGGGGACGGATGAAAAACTGTTTTTT. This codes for CASSHRGTDEKLFF.

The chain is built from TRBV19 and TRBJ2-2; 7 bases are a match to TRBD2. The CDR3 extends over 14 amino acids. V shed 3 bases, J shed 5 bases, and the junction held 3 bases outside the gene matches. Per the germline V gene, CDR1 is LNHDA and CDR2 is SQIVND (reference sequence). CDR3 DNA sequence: TGTGCCAGTAGTATCGGGGGACTAACCGGGGAGCTGTTTTTT. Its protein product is CASSIGGLTGELFF.

The CDR3 DNA follows: TGTGCCAGCAGCCTGGGGACAGAGATCGATGGCTACACCTTC. It codes for CASSLGTEIDGYTF. This chain connects TRBV11-2 to TRBJ1-2, with 7 bases matching TRBD1. The CDR3 contains 14 residues. The germline V gene has CDR1 SGHAT and CDR2 FQNNGV. J gave up 6 bases and V 5 bases, and 9 bases lay outside the gene matches.

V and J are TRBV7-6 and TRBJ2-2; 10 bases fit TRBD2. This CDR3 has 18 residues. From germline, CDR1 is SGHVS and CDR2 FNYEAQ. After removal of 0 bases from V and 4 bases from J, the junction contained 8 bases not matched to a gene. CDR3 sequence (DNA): TGTGCCAGCAGCTTAGCGGTGATAGCGGGGGGAACCACCGGGGAGCTGTTTTTT. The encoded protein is CASSLAVIAGGTTGELFF.

The CDR3 spells CASSQLFHQGKRTNEKLFF. In DNA form, the CDR3 reads TGCGCCAGCAGCCAATTGTTTCACCAGGGGAAGCGGACTAATGAAAAACTGTTTTTT. This chain joins TRBV4-3 and TRBJ1-4, with a weak D call TRBD1 (6 bases). The CDR3 consists of 19 residues. V was clipped by 2 bases and J by 2 bases, with 21 bases between them. Germline CDR1 LGHNA, CDR2 YSLEER.

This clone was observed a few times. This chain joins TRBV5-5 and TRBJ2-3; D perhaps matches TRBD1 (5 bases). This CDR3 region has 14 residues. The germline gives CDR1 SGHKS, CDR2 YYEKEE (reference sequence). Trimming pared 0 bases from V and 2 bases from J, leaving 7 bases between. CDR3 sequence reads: CASSLEQATDTQYF. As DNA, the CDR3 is TGTGCCAGCAGCTTGGAACAGGCCACAGATACGCAGTATTTT. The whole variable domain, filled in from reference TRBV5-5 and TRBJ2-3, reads DAGVTQSPTHLIKTRGQQVTLRCSPISGHKSVSWYQQVLGQGPQFIFQYYEKEERGRGNFPDRFSARQFPNYSSELNVNALLLGDSALYLCASSLEQATDTQYFGPGTRLTVL.

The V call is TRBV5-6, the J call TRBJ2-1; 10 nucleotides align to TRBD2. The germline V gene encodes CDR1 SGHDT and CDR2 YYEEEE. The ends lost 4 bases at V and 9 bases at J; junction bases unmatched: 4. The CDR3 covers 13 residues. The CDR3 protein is CASSLAGDGEQFF. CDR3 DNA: TGTGCCAGCAGCCTAGCGGGAGACGGTGAGCAGTTCTTC.

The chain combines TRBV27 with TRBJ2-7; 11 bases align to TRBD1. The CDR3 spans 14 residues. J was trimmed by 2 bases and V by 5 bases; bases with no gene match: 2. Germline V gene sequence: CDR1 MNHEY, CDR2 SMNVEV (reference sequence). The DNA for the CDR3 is TGTGCCAGCAGTGGGACAGGGGGTCCCTACGAGCAGTACTTC. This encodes CASSGTGGPYEQYF.

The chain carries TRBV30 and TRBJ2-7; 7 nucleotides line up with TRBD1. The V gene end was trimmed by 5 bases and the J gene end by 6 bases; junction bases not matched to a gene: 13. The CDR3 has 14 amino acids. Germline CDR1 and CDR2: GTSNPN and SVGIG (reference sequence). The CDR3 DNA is TGTGCCTGGGATAAGGGACAGTGGTCGAGCGAGCAGTACTTC. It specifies CAWDKGQWSSEQYF.

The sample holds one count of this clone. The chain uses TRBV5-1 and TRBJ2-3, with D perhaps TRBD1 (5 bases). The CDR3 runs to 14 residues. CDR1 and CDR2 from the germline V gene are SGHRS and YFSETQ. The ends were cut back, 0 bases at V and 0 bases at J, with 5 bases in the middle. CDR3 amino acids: CASSLEGSTDTQYF. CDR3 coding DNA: TGCGCCAGCAGCTTGGAGGGGAGCACAGATACGCAGTATTTT.

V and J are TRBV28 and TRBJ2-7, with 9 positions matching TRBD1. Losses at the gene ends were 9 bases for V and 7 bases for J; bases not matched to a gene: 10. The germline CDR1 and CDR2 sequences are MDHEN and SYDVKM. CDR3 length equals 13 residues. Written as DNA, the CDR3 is TGTGCCAGTAACAGGGGGCCGGAGGGAGAGCAGTACTTC. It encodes CASNRGPEGEQYF. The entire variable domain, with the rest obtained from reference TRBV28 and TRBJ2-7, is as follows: DVKVTQSSRYLVKRTGEKVFLECVQDMDHENMFWYRQDPGLGLRLIYFSYDVKMKEKGDIPEGYSVSREKKERFSLILESASTNQTSMYLCASNRGPEGEQYFGPGTRLTVT.

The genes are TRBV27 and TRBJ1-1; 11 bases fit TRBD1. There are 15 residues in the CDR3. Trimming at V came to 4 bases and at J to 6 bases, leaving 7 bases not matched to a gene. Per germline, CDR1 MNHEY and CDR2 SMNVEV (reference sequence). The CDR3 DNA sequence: TGTGCCAGCAGTTGGACAGGGGGCCGCGGGGCTGAAGCTTTCTTT. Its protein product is CASSWTGGRGAEAFF.

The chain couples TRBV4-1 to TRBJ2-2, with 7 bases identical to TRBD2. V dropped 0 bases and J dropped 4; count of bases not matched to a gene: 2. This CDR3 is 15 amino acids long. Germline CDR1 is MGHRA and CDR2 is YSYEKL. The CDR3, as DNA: TGCGCCAGCAGCCAAGATCCTAGCGGCACCGGGGAGCTGTTTTTT. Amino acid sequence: CASSQDPSGTGELFF.

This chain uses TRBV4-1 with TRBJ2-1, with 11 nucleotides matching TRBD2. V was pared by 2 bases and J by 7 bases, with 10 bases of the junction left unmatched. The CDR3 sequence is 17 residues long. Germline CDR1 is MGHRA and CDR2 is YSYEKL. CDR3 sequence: CASSQLSGTSGKNEQFF. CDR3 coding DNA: TGCGCCAGCAGCCAACTATCCGGGACTAGCGGTAAGAATGAGCAGTTCTTC.

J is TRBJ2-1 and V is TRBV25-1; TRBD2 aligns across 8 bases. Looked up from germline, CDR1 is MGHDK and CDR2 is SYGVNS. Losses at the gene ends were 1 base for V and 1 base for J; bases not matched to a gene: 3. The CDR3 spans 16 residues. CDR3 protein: CASSELVAGSYNEQFF. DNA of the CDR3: TGTGCCAGCAGTGAATTGGTAGCGGGATCCTACAATGAGCAGTTCTTC. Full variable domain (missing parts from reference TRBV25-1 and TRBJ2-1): EADIYQTPRYLVIGTGKKITLECSQTMGHDKMYWYQQDPGMELHLIHYSYGVNSTEKGDLSSESTVSRIRTEHFPLTLESARPSHTSQYLCASSELVAGSYNEQFFGPGTRLTVL.

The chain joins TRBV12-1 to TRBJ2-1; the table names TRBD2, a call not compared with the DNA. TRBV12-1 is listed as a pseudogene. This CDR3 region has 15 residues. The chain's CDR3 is CASSFAAPICDEQFF. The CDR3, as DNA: TGTGCCAGCAGCTTTGCTGCCCCCATATGCGATGAGCAGTTCTTC.

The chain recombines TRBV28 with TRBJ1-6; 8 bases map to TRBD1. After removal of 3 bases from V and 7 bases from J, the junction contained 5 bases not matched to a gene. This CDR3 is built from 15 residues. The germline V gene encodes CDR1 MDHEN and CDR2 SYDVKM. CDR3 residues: CASSFWGQENSPLHF. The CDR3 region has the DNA TGTGCCAGCAGTTTTTGGGGACAGGAGAATTCACCCCTCCACTTT. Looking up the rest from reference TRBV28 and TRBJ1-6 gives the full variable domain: DVKVTQSSRYLVKRTGEKVFLECVQDMDHENMFWYRQDPGLGLRLIYFSYDVKMKEKGDIPEGYSVSREKKERFSLILESASTNQTSMYLCASSFWGQENSPLHFGNGTRLTVT.

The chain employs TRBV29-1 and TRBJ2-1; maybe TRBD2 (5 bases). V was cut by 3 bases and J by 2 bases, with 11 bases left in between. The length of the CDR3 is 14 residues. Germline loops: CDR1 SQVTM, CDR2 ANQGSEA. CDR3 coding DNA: TGCAGCGTTGACCTCCGGGGTCCCTACAATGAGCAGTTCTTC. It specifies CSVDLRGPYNEQFF.

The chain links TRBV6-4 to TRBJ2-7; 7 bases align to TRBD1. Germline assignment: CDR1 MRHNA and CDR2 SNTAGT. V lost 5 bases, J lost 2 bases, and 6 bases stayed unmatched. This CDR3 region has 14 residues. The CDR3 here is CASSPEDRAYEQYF. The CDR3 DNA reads TGTGCCAGCAGTCCCGAAGACAGGGCCTACGAGCAGTACTTC.

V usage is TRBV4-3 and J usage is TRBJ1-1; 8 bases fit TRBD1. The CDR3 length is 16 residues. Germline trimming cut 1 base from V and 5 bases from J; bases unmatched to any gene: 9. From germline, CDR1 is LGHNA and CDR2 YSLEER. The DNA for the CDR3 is TGCGCCAGCAGCCAAGCTCCCGGACAGGGAGGGACTGAAGCTTTCTTT. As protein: CASSQAPGQGGTEAFF.

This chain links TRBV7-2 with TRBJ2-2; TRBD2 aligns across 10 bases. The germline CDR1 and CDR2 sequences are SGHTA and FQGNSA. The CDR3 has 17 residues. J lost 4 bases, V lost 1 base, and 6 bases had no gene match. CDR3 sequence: CASSLDSGGPGTGELFF. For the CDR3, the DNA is TGTGCCAGCAGCTTAGATAGCGGGGGGCCGGGCACCGGGGAGCTGTTTTTT. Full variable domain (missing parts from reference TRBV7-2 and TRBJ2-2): GAGVSQSPSNKVTEKGKDVELRCDPISGHTALYWYRQSLGQGLEFLIYFQGNSAPDKSGLPSDRFSAERTGGSVSTLTIQRTQQEDSAVYLCASSLDSGGPGTGELFFGEGSRLTVL.

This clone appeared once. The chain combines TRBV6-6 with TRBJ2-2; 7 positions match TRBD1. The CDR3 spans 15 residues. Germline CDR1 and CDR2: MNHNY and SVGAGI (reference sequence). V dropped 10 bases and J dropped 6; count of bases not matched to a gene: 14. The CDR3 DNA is TGTGCCACCACTGTACAGGGGAATAGGGCCGGGGAGCTGTTTTTT. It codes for CATTVQGNRAGELFF.